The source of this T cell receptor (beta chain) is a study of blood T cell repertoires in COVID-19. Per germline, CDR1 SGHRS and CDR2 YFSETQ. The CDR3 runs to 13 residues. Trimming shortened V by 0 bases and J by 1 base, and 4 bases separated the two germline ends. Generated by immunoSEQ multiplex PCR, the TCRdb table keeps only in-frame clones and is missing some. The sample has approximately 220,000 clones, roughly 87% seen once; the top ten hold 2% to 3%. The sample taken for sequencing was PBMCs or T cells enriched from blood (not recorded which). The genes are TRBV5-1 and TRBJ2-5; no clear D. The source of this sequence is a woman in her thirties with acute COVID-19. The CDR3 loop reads CASSLDIQETQYF. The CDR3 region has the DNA TGCGCCAGCAGCTTGGATATCCAAGAGACCCAGTACTTC.